This T cell receptor beta chain derives from a study of metastatic and nonmetastatic thyroid tumors. About the study: It was across blood and tumor or nodule tissue from malignant and benign thyroid patients that repertoires were compared. The study, taken as a whole, reports: For both blood and tumor, malignant thyroid tumors reportedly showed significantly higher TCR beta diversity than benign nodules did.

Comments on this clone: The antigen remains undetermined.

Treatment of any kind had been given to no patient before thyroid surgery. Original processing notes: In papillary thyroid cancer, a distant-metastasis classifier was built using CDR3 differences across clinicopathological groups. TCRdb re-analyzed the PCR reads through MiXCR. The V and J calls follow TCRdb's processing rather than the paper's. There are a few thousand clones in the sample; about 32% occur only once, and 38% lies in the top ten. The CDR3 consists of 12 residues. The germline CDR1 and CDR2 sequences are DFQATT and SNEGSKA (reference sequence). V shed 1 base and J shed 8 bases, with 11 bases lying between them.

The chain joins TRBV20-1 to TRBJ1-1; D uncertain. This TCR derives from a male donor with papillary thyroid cancer or a benign thyroid nodule (not recorded which). Some clones in this sample may be carry-over from other donors' samples. Sequenced sample: adjacent normal tissue. For the CDR3, the DNA is TGCAGTGCTAGAGTCGACACTGGCGAAGCTTTCTTT. Its protein is CSARVDTGEAFF.